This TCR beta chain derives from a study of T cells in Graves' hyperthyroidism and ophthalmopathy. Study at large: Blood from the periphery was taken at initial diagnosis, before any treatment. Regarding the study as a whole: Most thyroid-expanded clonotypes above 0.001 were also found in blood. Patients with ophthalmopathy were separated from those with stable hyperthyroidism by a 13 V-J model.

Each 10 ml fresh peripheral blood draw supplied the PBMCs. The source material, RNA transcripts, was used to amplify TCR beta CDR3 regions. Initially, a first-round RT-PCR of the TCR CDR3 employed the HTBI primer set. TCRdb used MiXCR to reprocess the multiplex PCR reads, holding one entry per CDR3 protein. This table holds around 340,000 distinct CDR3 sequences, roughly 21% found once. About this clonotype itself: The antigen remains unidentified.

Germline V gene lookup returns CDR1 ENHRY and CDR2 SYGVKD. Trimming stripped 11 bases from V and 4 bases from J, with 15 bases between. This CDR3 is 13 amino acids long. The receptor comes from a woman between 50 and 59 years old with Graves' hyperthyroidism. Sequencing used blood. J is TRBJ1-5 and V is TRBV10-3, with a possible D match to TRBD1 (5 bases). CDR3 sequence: CASRRGENQPQHF. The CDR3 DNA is TGTGCCTCGCGGCGGGGGGAAAATCAGCCCCAGCATTTT.